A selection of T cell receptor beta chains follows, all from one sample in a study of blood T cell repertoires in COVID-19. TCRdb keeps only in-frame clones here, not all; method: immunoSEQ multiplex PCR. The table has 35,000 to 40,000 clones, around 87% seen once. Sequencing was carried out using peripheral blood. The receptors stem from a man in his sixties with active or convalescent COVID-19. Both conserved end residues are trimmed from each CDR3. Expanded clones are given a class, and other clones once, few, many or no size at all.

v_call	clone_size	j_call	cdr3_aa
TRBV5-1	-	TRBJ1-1	ASSLGQGASGATEAF
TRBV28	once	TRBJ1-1	ASSLWGRTGEMNTEAF
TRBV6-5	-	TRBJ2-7	ASSYGVAGGYEQY
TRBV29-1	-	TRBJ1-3	SVESTHLSGNTIY
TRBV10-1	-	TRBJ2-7	ASSARLATNEQY
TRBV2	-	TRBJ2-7	ASRPIGAGSYEQY
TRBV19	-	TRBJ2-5	ASSIGSFGAQY
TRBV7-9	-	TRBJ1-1	ASSFGIVGQVLEAF
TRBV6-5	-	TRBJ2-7	ASSRRLAGAYEQY
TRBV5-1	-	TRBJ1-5	ASSLDGSNQPQH
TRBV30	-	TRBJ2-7	AWSGTGGSYEQY
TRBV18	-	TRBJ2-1	ASSPLPDRVGQF
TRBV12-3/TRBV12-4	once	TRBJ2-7	ASSLGSSYEQY
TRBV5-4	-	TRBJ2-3	AGSVSGTDTQY
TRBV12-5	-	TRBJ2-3	ASGWDGTGNPTDTQY
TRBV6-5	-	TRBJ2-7	ASTYGDSPYEQY
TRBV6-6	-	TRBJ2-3	ASSPPLAGGFTDTQY
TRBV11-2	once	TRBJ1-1	ASSTTENTEAF
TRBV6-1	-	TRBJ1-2	ASSERWGRNYGYT
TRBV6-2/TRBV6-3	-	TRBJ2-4	ASSPAGTGRAKNIQY
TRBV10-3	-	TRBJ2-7	AISGTSGPYEQY
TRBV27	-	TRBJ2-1	ASSLLHTDRGRYNEQF